This T cell receptor (beta chain) appears in the sequencing data of a study of control samples from healthy donors and cancer patients. Produced via immunoSEQ multiplex PCR; TCRdb's table is partial and in-frame only. This sample has 80,000 or so clones, with approximately 92% found just once. From germline, CDR1 is LNHDA and CDR2 SQIVND (reference sequence). After removal of 5 bases from V and 7 bases from J, the junction contained 13 bases not matched to a gene. The CDR3 has 17 amino acids. V is TRBV19 and J is TRBJ1-4, with 10 nucleotides matching TRBD1. Sample: blood. The TCR originated in an older woman in good health. CDR3 loop: CASSYRDRGVPSEKLFF. CDR3 bases: TGTGCCAGTAGTTACCGGGACAGGGGCGTCCCGAGTGAAAAACTGTTTTTT. The entire variable domain, with the rest obtained from reference TRBV19 and TRBJ1-4, is as follows: DGGITQSPKYLFRKEGQNVTLSCEQNLNHDAMYWYRQDPGQGLRLIYYSQIVNDFQKGDIAEGYSVSREKKESFPLTVTSAQKNPTAFYLCASSYRDRGVPSEKLFFGSGTQLSVL.